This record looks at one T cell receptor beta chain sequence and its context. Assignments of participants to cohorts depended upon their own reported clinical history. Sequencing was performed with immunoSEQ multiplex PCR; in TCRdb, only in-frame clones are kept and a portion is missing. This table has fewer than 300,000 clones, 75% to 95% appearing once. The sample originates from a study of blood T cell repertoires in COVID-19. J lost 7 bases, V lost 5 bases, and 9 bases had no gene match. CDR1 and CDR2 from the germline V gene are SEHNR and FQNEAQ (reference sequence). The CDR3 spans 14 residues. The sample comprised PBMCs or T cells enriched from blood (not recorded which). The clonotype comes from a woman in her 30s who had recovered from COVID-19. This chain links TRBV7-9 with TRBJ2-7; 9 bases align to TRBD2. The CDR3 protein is CASSHPGLAAEQYF. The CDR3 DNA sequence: TGTGCCAGCAGCCACCCGGGACTAGCTGCTGAGCAGTACTTC. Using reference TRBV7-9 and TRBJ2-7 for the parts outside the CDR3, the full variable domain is DTGVSQNPRHKITKRGQNVTFRCDPISEHNRLYWYRQTLGQGPEFLTYFQNEAQLEKSRLLSDRFSAERPKGSFSTLEIQRTEQGDSAMYLCASSHPGLAAEQYFGPGTRLTVT.